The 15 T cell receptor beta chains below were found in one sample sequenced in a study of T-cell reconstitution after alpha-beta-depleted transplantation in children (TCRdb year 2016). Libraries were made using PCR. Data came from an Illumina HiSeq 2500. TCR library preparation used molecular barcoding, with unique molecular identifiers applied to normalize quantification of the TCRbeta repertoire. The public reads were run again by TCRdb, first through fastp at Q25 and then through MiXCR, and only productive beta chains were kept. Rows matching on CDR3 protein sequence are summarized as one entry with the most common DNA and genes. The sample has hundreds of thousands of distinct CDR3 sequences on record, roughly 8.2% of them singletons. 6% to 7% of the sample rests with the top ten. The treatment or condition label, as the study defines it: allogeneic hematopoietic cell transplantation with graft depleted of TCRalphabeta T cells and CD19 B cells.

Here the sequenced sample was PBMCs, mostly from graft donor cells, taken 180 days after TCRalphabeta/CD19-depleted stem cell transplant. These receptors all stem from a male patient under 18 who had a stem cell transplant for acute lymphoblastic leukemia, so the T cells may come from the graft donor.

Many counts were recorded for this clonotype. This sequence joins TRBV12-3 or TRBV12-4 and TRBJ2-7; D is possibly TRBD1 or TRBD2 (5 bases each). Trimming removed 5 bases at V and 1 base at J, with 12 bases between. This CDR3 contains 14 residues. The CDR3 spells CASSPGGGSYEQYF. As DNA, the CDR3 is TGTGCCAGCAGTCCCGGTGGGGGTTCCTACGAGCAGTACTTC.

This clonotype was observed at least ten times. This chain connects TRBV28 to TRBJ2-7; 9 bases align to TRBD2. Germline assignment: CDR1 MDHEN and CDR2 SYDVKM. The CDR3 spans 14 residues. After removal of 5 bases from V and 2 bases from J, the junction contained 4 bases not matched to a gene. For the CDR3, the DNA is TGTGCCAGCAGTAATAGCGGGAGAGCCTACGAGCAGTACTTC. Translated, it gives CASSNSGRAYEQYF.

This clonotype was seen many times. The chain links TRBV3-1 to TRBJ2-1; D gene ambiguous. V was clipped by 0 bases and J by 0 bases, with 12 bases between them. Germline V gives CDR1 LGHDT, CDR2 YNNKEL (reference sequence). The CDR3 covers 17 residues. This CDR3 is CASSQDRAVSSYNEQFF. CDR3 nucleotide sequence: TGTGCCAGCAGCCAAGATAGAGCTGTGAGCTCCTACAATGAGCAGTTCTTC.

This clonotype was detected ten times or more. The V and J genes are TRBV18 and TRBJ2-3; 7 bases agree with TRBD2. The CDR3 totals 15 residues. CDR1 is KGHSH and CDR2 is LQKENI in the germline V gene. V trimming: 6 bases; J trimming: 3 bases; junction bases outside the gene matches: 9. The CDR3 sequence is CASSPGAGMTDTQYF. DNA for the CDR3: TGTGCCAGCTCCCCAGGAGCGGGGATGACAGATACGCAGTATTTT.

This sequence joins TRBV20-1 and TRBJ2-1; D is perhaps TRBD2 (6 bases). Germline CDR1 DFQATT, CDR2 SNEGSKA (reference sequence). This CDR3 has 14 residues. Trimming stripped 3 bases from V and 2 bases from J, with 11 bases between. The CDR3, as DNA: TGCAGTGCTAGTGGTTGGGAGGCCTACAATGAGCAGTTCTTC. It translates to CSASGWEAYNEQFF.

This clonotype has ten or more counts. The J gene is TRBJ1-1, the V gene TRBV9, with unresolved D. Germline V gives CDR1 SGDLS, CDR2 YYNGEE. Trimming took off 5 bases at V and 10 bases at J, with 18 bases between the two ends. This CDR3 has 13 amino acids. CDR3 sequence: CASSDDTEVGAFF. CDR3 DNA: TGTGCCAGCAGTGATGACACCGAGGTTGGAGCTTTCTTT. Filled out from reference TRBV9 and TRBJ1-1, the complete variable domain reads DSGVTQTPKHLITATGQRVTLRCSPRSGDLSVYWYQQSLDQGLQFLIQYYNGEERAKGNILERFSAQQFPDLHSELNLSSLELGDSALYFCASSDDTEVGAFFGQGTRLTVV.

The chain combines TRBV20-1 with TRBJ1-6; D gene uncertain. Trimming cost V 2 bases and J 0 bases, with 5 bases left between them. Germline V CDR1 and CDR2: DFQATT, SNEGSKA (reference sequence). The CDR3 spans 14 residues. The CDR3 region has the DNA TGCAGTGCTAGATCTAGCTCCTATAATTCACCCCTCCACTTT. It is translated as CSARSSSYNSPLHF.

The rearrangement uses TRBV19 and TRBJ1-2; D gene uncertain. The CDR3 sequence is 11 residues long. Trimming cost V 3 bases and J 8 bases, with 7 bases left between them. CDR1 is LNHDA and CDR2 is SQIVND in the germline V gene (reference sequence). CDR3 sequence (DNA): TGTGCCAGTAGTATCGCTGGCGGCTACACCTTC. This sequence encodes CASSIAGGYTF.

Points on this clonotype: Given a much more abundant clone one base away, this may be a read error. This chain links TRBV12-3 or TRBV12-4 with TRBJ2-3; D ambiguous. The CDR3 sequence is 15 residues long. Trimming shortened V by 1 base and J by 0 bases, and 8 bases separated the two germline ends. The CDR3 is CASSLDVSSTDTQYF. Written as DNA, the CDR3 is TGTGCCAGCAGTTTAGATGTGAGTAGCACAGATACGCAGTATTTT.

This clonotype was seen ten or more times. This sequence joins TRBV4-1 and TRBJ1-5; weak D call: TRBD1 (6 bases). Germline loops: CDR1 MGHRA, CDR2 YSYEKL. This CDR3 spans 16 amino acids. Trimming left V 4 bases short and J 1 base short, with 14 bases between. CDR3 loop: CASSPVRGRSNQPQHF. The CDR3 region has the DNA TGCGCCAGCAGCCCAGTCAGGGGACGGAGCAATCAGCCCCAGCATTTT.

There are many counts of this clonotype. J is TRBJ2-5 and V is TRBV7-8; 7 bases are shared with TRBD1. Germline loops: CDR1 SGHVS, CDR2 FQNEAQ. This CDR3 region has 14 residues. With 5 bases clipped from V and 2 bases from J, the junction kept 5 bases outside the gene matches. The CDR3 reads CASSHYRGQETQYF. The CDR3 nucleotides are TGTGCCAGCAGCCACTACAGGGGTCAAGAGACCCAGTACTTC.

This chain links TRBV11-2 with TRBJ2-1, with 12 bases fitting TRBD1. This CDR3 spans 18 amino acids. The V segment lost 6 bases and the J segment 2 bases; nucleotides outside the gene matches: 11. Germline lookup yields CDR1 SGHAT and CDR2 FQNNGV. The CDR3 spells CASRSGTGGVKAYNEQFF. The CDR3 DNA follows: TGTGCCAGCAGATCCGGGACAGGGGGCGTAAAAGCCTACAATGAGCAGTTCTTC.

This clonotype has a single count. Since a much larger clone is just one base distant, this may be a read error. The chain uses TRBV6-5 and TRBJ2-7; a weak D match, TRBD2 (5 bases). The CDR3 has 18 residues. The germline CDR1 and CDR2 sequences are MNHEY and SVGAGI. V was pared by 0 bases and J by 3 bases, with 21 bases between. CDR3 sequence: CASSYSDPGGAVHYEQYF. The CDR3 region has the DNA TGTGCCAGCAGTTACTCGGACCCTGGAGGAGCGGTCCACTACGAGCAGTACTTC.

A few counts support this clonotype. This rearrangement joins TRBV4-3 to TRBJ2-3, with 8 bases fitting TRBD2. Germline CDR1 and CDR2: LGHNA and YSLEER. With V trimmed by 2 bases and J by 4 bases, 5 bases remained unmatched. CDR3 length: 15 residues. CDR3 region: CASSQMGLVADTQYF. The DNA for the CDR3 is TGCGCCAGCAGCCAAATGGGACTAGTGGCAGATACGCAGTATTTT.

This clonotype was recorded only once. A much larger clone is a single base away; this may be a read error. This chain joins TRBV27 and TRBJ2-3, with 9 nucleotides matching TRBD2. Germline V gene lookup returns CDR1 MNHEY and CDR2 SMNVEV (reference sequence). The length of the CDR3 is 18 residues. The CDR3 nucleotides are TGTGACAGCAGTTTAGTACCCCAGCGGGGGGCCTGGGCAGATACGCAGTATTTT. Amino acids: CDSSLVPQRGAWADTQYF.